This T cell receptor (beta chain) was retrieved from a study of cytomegalovirus exposure and HLA in healthy donors. Study outcomes and limitations: As a later analysis revealed, most CMV-associated TCR beta chains appeared HLA-restricted.

On this clone itself: Antigen: not known.

The CDR3 totals 16 residues. V was pared by 3 bases and J by 4 bases, with 16 bases between. The germline V gene has CDR1 MNHEY and CDR2 SMNVEV (reference sequence). PCR amplification relied on 60 Vbeta primers (plus 13 Jbeta primers). Assay: immunoSEQ multiplex PCR; the TCRdb copy retains only in-frame clones and omits some. Of 100,000 to 120,000 clones listed, under 85% are singletons. This TCR was recovered from a man between 18 and 35 years old in good health and CMV-seronegative. V is TRBV27 and J is TRBJ2-1; D is unresolved. The material sequenced was PBMCs. The CDR3 region is CASSFNRVAVYNEQFF. The CDR3 bases are TGTGCCAGCAGTTTCAACCGGGTAGCAGTTTACAATGAGCAGTTCTTC.